The entry below describes one T cell receptor (beta chain). This record belongs to a study of blood T cell repertoires in COVID-19. The junction had 4 bases not matched to a gene; V was cut back by 6 bases and J by 3 bases. CDR3 length equals 13 residues. The germline gives CDR1 MNHNY, CDR2 SVGAGI (reference sequence). Cohorts were assigned according to the clinical history that participants reported. This table comes from immunoSEQ multiplex PCR, and its TCRdb copy is limited to in-frame clones, with some not included. The repertoire holds roughly 200,000 clones, roughly 86% seen once, with roughly 5.9% in the top ten.

This chain links TRBV6-6 with TRBJ1-2; 7 nucleotides match TRBD1. Sequenced: PBMCs or T cells enriched from blood (not recorded which). This TCR was recovered from a man aged 40-55 years with acute COVID-19. DNA for the CDR3: TGTGCCAGCAGCGGAGGACAGGACTATGGCTACACCTTC. Translation gives CASSGGQDYGYTF.